This T cell receptor beta chain emerged from a study of T cell responses to AZD1222 COVID-19 vaccine. Germline lookup yields CDR1 SEHNR and CDR2 FQNEAQ (reference sequence). V shed 1 base and J shed 5 bases, with 6 bases lying between them. The CDR3 runs 13 residues. Sequenced by immunoSEQ multiplex PCR; TCRdb stores in-frame clones only, minus some. The sample lists fewer than 150,000 clones; roughly 93% were seen once. The chain links TRBV7-9 to TRBJ2-1; no reliable D call. The sequence was obtained from an adult in good health. This sample comprised peripheral blood, obtained on day 0 of AZD1222 vaccination. The CDR3 DNA reads TGTGCCAGCAGCTTAGGGGGTCACAATGAGCAGTTCTTC. This codes for CASSLGGHNEQFF.